This is a list of T cell receptor beta chains from one sample in a study of shared clonotypes between healthy human individuals. Clones were sequenced by immunoSEQ multiplex PCR, and TCRdb holds only the in-frame ones, with some missing. The table shows roughly 2,500,000 clones, with roughly 93% occurring only once. The specimen was naive CD4+ T cells from PBMCs. The receptors were gathered from a man younger than 35 in good health. Some clones in this sample may be carry-over from other donors' samples. Each CDR3 is given with its conserved first and last residue. Fields, in order: V gene, clone size, J gene, CDR3 protein. Clone sizes are given selectively: once, few, many, or a class where the clone is expanded.

TRBV27,NA,TRBJ1-2,CASSATGQGIYGYTF
TRBV11-3,NA,TRBJ2-1,CASSPTREPYNEQFF
TRBV19,NA,TRBJ2-3,CASTIAGGTDTQYF
TRBV7-8,NA,TRBJ2-1,CASSLEGGLHNEQFF
TRBV5-1,NA,TRBJ2-1,CASSRLDRGDGGEQFF
TRBV7-3,NA,TRBJ2-5,CASSWGAQETQYF
TRBV9,NA,TRBJ2-3,CASGTGAAGGTDTQYF
TRBV15,NA,TRBJ1-2,CATSGAMNYGYTF
TRBV30,NA,TRBJ1-1,CAWHYDTMNTEAFF
TRBV30,NA,TRBJ1-4,CAWSVPRQGSAEKLFF
TRBV7-3,NA,TRBJ2-2,CASSSTFSGTGELFF
TRBV7-9,few,TRBJ1-5,CASSTQGDSNQPQHF
TRBV6-6,few,TRBJ1-1,CASSYDRDTEAFF
TRBV28,NA,TRBJ1-5,CASSSAGTGGNQPQHF
TRBV28,NA,TRBJ2-1,CASSPTSGSLVNEQFF
TRBV19,NA,TRBJ2-3,CASRSWEADTQYF
TRBV2,once,TRBJ2-7,CASRSRPYSYEQYF
TRBV18,NA,TRBJ2-3,CASSPVVSTDTQYF
TRBV10-2,NA,TRBJ2-5,CASRRGSGGPETQYF
TRBV6-5,once,TRBJ1-1,CASSRTEAFF
TRBV20-1,NA,TRBJ1-2,CSFGADYGYTF
TRBV28,NA,TRBJ2-3,CASRPRADTQYF
TRBV6-1,NA,TRBJ2-1,CASRKGQGNLGEQFF
TRBV4-2,NA,TRBJ2-1,CASRRDRGFGEQFF
TRBV19,NA,TRBJ2-1,CASSTAGTSGRGEQFF